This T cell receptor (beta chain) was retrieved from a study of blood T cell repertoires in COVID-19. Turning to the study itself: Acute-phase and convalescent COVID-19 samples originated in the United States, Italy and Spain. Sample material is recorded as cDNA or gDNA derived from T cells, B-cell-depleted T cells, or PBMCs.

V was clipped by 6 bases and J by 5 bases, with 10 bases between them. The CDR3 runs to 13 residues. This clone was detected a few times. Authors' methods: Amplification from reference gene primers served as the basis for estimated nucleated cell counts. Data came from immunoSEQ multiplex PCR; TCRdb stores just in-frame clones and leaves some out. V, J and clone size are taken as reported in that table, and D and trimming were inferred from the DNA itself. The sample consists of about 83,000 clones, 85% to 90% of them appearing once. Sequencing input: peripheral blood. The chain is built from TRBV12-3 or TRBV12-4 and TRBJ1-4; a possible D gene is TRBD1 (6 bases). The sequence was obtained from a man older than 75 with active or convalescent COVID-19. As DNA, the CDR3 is TGTGCCAGCAGAGGGACATGGAATGAAAAACTGTTTTTT. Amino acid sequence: CASRGTWNEKLFF.